The 27 T cell receptor beta chains in this list originate from one sample, sequenced in a study of T cell responses to AZD1222 COVID-19 vaccine. TCRdb keeps only in-frame clones here, not all; method: immunoSEQ multiplex PCR. The table has tens of thousands of clones, 88% seen once. The specimen comprised peripheral blood, sampled on day 0 of MenACWY control vaccination. Source of these receptors: an adult in good health.

The genes are TRBV3-1 (or the pseudogene TRBV3-2) and TRBJ1-2; D uncertain. Germline assignment: CDR1 LGHDT and CDR2 YNNKEL (reference sequence). The V gene lost 1 base and the J gene lost 6 bases, with 15 bases spanning the gap. This CDR3 region has 15 residues. For the CDR3, the DNA is TGTGCCAGCAGCCAAGCCGCGGTGACTATCAATGGCTACACCTTC. It is translated as CASSQAAVTINGYTF.

The rearrangement joins TRBV29-1 to TRBJ1-1; D is ambiguous. The germline V gene has CDR1 SQVTM and CDR2 ANQGSEA. Trimming left V 5 bases short and J 5 bases short, with 6 bases between. The CDR3 spans 10 residues. CDR3 in amino acids: CSVPRTEAFF. The CDR3, as DNA: TGCAGCGTTCCCCGGACTGAAGCTTTCTTT.

This chain joins TRBV18 and TRBJ1-1; D unclear. The germline CDR1 and CDR2 sequences are KGHSH and LQKENI. The CDR3 contains 13 residues. V was pared by 4 bases and J by 1 base, with 7 bases between. CDR3 in amino acids: CASSQGSNTEAFF. CDR3 nucleotide sequence: TGTGCCAGCTCACAGGGTTCGAACACTGAAGCTTTCTTT.

The chain combines TRBV27 with TRBJ2-7, with TRBD1 as a possible D gene (6 bases). The CDR3 contains 13 residues. Germline V gene data show CDR1 as MNHEY and CDR2 as SMNVEV (reference sequence). The V gene lost 5 bases and the J gene lost 5 bases, with 13 bases spanning the gap. The CDR3 sequence is CASSPYQGNEQYF. In DNA, the CDR3 is TGTGCCAGCAGTCCCTACCAGGGGAACGAGCAGTACTTC.

The chain is built from TRBV5-4 and TRBJ1-2; tentatively, D is TRBD1 (6 bases). Germline V gene sequence: CDR1 SGHNT, CDR2 YYREEE (reference sequence). Trimming shortened V by 5 bases and J by 4 bases, and 12 bases separated the two germline ends. This CDR3 has 13 amino acids. The CDR3 DNA is TGTGCCAGCAGTAAACAGGGCACCTATGGCTACACCTTC. It codes for CASSKQGTYGYTF.

The chain is built from TRBV12-3 or TRBV12-4 and TRBJ1-1; 7 bases match TRBD1. Trimming at V came to 5 bases and at J to 3 bases, leaving 3 bases not matched to a gene. The length of the CDR3 is 13 residues. The CDR3 bases are TGTGCCAGCAGTCGGGACAGAGACACTGAAGCTTTCTTT. As protein: CASSRDRDTEAFF.

The chain couples TRBV6-5 to TRBJ1-1; no clear D gene. The CDR3 length is 11 residues. V gave up 5 bases and J gave up 6 bases, with 7 bases separating them. Per the germline V gene, CDR1 is MNHEY and CDR2 is SVGAGI. The CDR3 sequence: CASSRPPEAFF. The CDR3 DNA follows: TGTGCCAGCAGTAGACCCCCTGAAGCTTTCTTT.

The J gene is TRBJ1-4, the V gene TRBV13; D unresolved. The ends were cut back, 3 bases at V and 0 bases at J, with 11 bases in the middle. Germline CDR1 is PRHDT and CDR2 is FYEKMQ (reference sequence). The CDR3 has 16 residues. The CDR3 DNA reads TGTGCCAGCAGCTTTAATCTGAATACAACTAATGAAAAACTGTTTTTT. Its translation is CASSFNLNTTNEKLFF.

The chain is built from TRBV5-4 and TRBJ2-5; 8 bases line up with TRBD2. CDR1 and CDR2 from the germline V gene are SGHNT and YYREEE (reference sequence). The CDR3 has 15 amino acids. With V trimmed by 4 bases and J by 4 bases, 9 bases remained unmatched. The CDR3 nucleotides read TGTGCCAGCAGCCGGCCGGGACTAGAGAGAGAGACCCAGTACTTC. Its protein is CASSRPGLERETQYF.

J is TRBJ2-2 and V is TRBV19; a weak D match, TRBD2 (5 bases). This CDR3 is 16 amino acids long. Deletions cut 3 bases from V and 1 base from J, with 12 bases between. CDR1 LNHDA and CDR2 SQIVND come from the germline V gene (reference sequence). The CDR3 loop reads CASSIKDGLNTGELFF. The DNA for the CDR3 is TGTGCCAGTAGTATTAAGGACGGACTGAACACCGGGGAGCTGTTTTTT. The whole variable domain, remainder taken from reference TRBV19 and TRBJ2-2, is DGGITQSPKYLFRKEGQNVTLSCEQNLNHDAMYWYRQDPGQGLRLIYYSQIVNDFQKGDIAEGYSVSREKKESFPLTVTSAQKNPTAFYLCASSIKDGLNTGELFFGEGSRLTVL.

The rearrangement uses TRBV19 and TRBJ2-3; D may be TRBD2 (5 bases). Trimming shortened V by 2 bases and J by 6 bases, and 9 bases separated the two germline ends. The CDR3 has 13 amino acids. Germline lookup yields CDR1 LNHDA and CDR2 SQIVND (reference sequence). The CDR3 spells CASSIRTGDTQYF. CDR3 DNA sequence: TGTGCCAGTAGTATAAGGACGGGGGATACGCAGTATTTT.

The chain carries TRBV6-5 and TRBJ2-1; D gene uncertain. The V end lost 6 bases, the J end lost 0 bases, and 9 bases lay between the germline ends. CDR3 length: 14 amino acids. Germline V gives CDR1 MNHEY, CDR2 SVGAGI. This CDR3 is CASRTGPSYNEQFF. CDR3 nucleotides: TGTGCCAGCAGAACCGGGCCCTCCTACAATGAGCAGTTCTTC.

This chain connects TRBV6-2 or TRBV6-3 to TRBJ1-5; 7 bases agree with TRBD1. Unmatched junction bases numbered 6, after V lost 5 bases and J lost 5 bases. This CDR3 has 14 amino acids. Germline CDR1 MNHEY, CDR2 SVGEGT. The chain's CDR3 is CASSRDRDHQPQHF. The DNA for the CDR3 is TGTGCCAGCAGTCGAGACAGGGACCATCAGCCCCAGCATTTT.

This clone was picked up one time. This chain uses TRBV3-1 (or the pseudogene TRBV3-2) with TRBJ1-5; no clear D. The V and J ends lost 1 base and 4 bases respectively, with 5 bases between them. CDR3 length equals 13 residues. Per the germline V gene, CDR1 is LGHDT and CDR2 is YNNKEL (reference sequence). The CDR3 DNA reads TGTGCCAGCAGCCAAGGAGGGAATCAGCCCCAGCATTTT. As protein: CASSQGGNQPQHF.

A word on this clone: One end of the junction does not line up with germline, which may come from a read error. The chain recombines TRBV5-5 with TRBJ2-5; no definite D call. Germline V gene sequence: CDR1 SGHKS, CDR2 YYEKEE (reference sequence). This CDR3 is built from 13 residues. The chain's CDR3 is CASSPDPQGTQYF. DNA for the CDR3: TGTGCCAGCAGCCCCGACCCCCAAGGGACCCAGTACTTC.

V and J are TRBV4-1 and TRBJ2-3, with 15 bases fitting TRBD2. The CDR3 covers 19 residues. Unmatched junction bases numbered 6, after V lost 1 base and J lost 1 base. Germline assignment: CDR1 MGHRA and CDR2 YSYEKL. CDR3 region: CASSQGGLAGGRGTDTQYF. The CDR3 coding sequence is TGCGCCAGCAGCCAAGGAGGACTAGCGGGGGGGCGGGGCACAGATACGCAGTATTTT.

V is TRBV6-6 and J is TRBJ1-1; D not resolved. V lost 7 bases and J 1 base, leaving 10 bases between the germline ends. The V gene's germline CDR1 is MNHNY and CDR2 SVGAGI (reference sequence). CDR3 size: 13 residues. The CDR3 region is CASTLKENTEAFF. The DNA for the CDR3 is TGTGCCAGCACCTTGAAGGAGAACACTGAAGCTTTCTTT.

This rearrangement joins TRBV5-1 to TRBJ1-4, with no clear D. The V gene's germline CDR1 is SGHRS and CDR2 YFSETQ. V was trimmed by 0 bases and J by 4 bases, leaving 4 bases between them. The CDR3 is 13 residues long. CDR3 in DNA: TGCGCCAGCAGCTTGGAAAATAATGAAAAACTGTTTTTT. As protein: CASSLENNEKLFF.

V is TRBV7-2 and J is TRBJ1-1; 10 nucleotides line up with TRBD1. Looked up from germline, CDR1 is SGHTA and CDR2 is FQGNSA. There are 14 residues in the CDR3. With V trimmed by 5 bases and J by 4 bases, 4 bases remained unmatched. This CDR3 is CASSRGQGPTEAFF. As DNA, the CDR3 is TGTGCCAGCAGCCGGGGACAGGGGCCCACTGAAGCTTTCTTT. Full variable domain (outside the CDR3, taken from reference TRBV7-2 and TRBJ1-1): GAGVSQSPSNKVTEKGKDVELRCDPISGHTALYWYRQSLGQGLEFLIYFQGNSAPDKSGLPSDRFSAERTGGSVSTLTIQRTQQEDSAVYLCASSRGQGPTEAFFGQGTRLTVV.

J is TRBJ1-4 and V is TRBV19; no reliable D call. Trimming pared 3 bases from V and 6 bases from J, leaving 23 bases between. There are 18 residues in the CDR3. Germline V lookup: CDR1 LNHDA, CDR2 SQIVND (reference sequence). The CDR3 here is CASSIGGPSYGVDEKLFF. CDR3 nucleotide sequence: TGTGCCAGTAGTATTGGAGGCCCCTCTTACGGGGTAGATGAAAAACTGTTTTTT. Looking up the rest from reference TRBV19 and TRBJ1-4 gives the full variable domain: DGGITQSPKYLFRKEGQNVTLSCEQNLNHDAMYWYRQDPGQGLRLIYYSQIVNDFQKGDIAEGYSVSREKKESFPLTVTSAQKNPTAFYLCASSIGGPSYGVDEKLFFGSGTQLSVL.

This chain uses TRBV6-2 or TRBV6-3 with TRBJ2-7; D may match TRBD1 or TRBD2 (6 bases each). Germline V gene sequence: CDR1 MNHEY, CDR2 SVGEGT. Deletions cut 5 bases from V and 4 bases from J, with 18 bases between. This CDR3 is 15 amino acids long. The CDR3 bases are TGTGCCAGCAGTCGTTACAGGGACTTGGGATACGAGCAGTACTTC. Protein sequence: CASSRYRDLGYEQYF.

This rearrangement joins TRBV27 to TRBJ1-1; D is possibly TRBD1 (5 bases). This CDR3 region has 15 residues. The ends were cut back, 2 bases at V and 4 bases at J, with 14 bases in the middle. In germline, CDR1 is MNHEY, CDR2 SMNVEV (reference sequence). Written as DNA, the CDR3 is TGTGCCAGCAGTTTAATCAGGGCCGGGGGCACTGAAGCTTTCTTT. Translating it yields CASSLIRAGGTEAFF.

V usage is TRBV12-3 or TRBV12-4 and J usage is TRBJ2-1; D gene unclear. This CDR3 spans 11 amino acids. V was trimmed by 6 bases and J by 8 bases, leaving 8 bases between them. For the CDR3, the DNA is TGTGCCAGCAGCCCTGGCTATGAGCAGTTCTTC. Its protein product is CASSPGYEQFF.

The DNA of the CDR3 is TGTGCCACCAAATACAGGGTCGTCTCCTACAATGAGCAGTTCTTC. It specifies CATKYRVVSYNEQFF. This chain joins TRBV6-5 and TRBJ2-1, with a possible D match to TRBD1 (6 bases). Germline V gives CDR1 MNHEY, CDR2 SVGAGI. The CDR3 totals 15 residues. The V gene lost 10 bases and the J gene lost 0 bases, with 16 bases spanning the gap.

There are a few counts of this clone. The rearrangement links TRBV16 to TRBJ2-1; 11 bases align to TRBD2. The length of the CDR3 is 15 residues. From germline, CDR1 is KGHSY and CDR2 FQNENV. With V trimmed by 2 bases and J by 3 bases, 0 bases remained unmatched. The CDR3 region has the DNA TGTGCCAGCAGCCAAACTAGCGGGGGCTACAATGAGCAGTTCTTC. Encoded protein: CASSQTSGGYNEQFF.

This clone was counted a single time. The chain employs TRBV7-8 and TRBJ1-1; 8 bases map to TRBD1. Germline V gene sequence: CDR1 SGHVS, CDR2 FQNEAQ. The CDR3 covers 14 residues. V was clipped by 5 bases and J by 3 bases; unmatched bases: 5. CDR3 region: CASSRRQGHTEAFF. The CDR3 DNA reads TGTGCCAGCAGCCGGAGACAGGGGCACACTGAAGCTTTCTTT.

The rearrangement uses TRBV12-3 or TRBV12-4 and TRBJ1-1; tentative D call: TRBD1 (5 bases). The CDR3 totals 13 residues. Between the trimmed V and J ends, which lost 9 bases and 3 bases, there was a span of 14 bases. CDR3 in amino acids: CASTRELYTEAFF. The CDR3 nucleotides are TGTGCCAGTACCAGGGAACTGTACACTGAAGCTTTCTTT.